The rows below give T cell receptor beta chains drawn from one sample of a study of post-analysis software for immune sequencing data. TCRdb passed the PCR reads through MiXCR, listing each CDR3 protein once. There are some 890,000 distinct CDR3 sequences in the sample; about 53% occur only once, and approximately 4.4% lies in the top ten. Sequenced material: blood. The receptor source for this set is a girl aged 10 to 17 with multiple sclerosis. CDR3s include the opening cysteine and the closing phenylalanine or tryptophan. The D gene is left open where the match is weak. Not every row has a clone size; where given, it reads once, few, many or a size class.

d_call: TRBD1
j_call: TRBJ1-5
clone_size: NA
v_call: TRBV20-1
cdr3_aa: CSARLGRQGYQPQHF
cdr3_nt: TGCAGTGCTAGATTAGGGAGACAGGGCTATCAGCCCCAGCATTTT

d_call: TRBD1
j_call: TRBJ2-5
clone_size: NA
v_call: TRBV25-1
cdr3_aa: CASSLGQALQETQYF
cdr3_nt: TGTGCCAGCAGTCTGGGACAGGCGTTGCAAGAGACCCAGTACTTC

d_call: TRBD2
j_call: TRBJ2-3
clone_size: NA
v_call: TRBV5-1
cdr3_aa: CASRREWTDTQYF
cdr3_nt: TGCGCCAGCCGGCGGGAGTGGACAGATACGCAGTATTTT

d_call: TRBD2
j_call: TRBJ2-3
clone_size: NA
v_call: TRBV20-1
cdr3_aa: CSGGSGGTDTQYF
cdr3_nt: TGCAGCGGGGGGAGCGGTGGCACAGATACGCAGTATTTT

d_call: NA
j_call: TRBJ2-7
clone_size: few
v_call: TRBV12-3/TRBV12-4
cdr3_aa: CASSLGGTPLGEQYF
cdr3_nt: TGTGCCAGCAGTTTGGGCGGGACACCCCTGGGAGAGCAGTACTTC

d_call: TRBD2
j_call: TRBJ2-7
clone_size: NA
v_call: TRBV29-1
cdr3_aa: CSGVTSGGTYEQYF
cdr3_nt: TGCAGCGGCGTTACTAGCGGGGGGACCTACGAGCAGTACTTC

d_call: TRBD2
j_call: TRBJ2-3
clone_size: few
v_call: TRBV7-9
cdr3_aa: CASNLGIAGLPDTQYF
cdr3_nt: TGTGCCAGCAACCTCGGGATAGCGGGGCTCCCAGATACGCAGTATTTT

d_call: NA
j_call: TRBJ2-2
clone_size: NA
v_call: TRBV12-3/TRBV12-4
cdr3_aa: CASSSRGFGELFF
cdr3_nt: TGTGCCAGCAGTTCACGGGGTTTCGGGGAGCTGTTTTTT

d_call: NA
j_call: TRBJ2-3
clone_size: NA
v_call: TRBV6-5
cdr3_aa: CASSYSHLTDTQYF
cdr3_nt: TGTGCCAGCAGTTACTCACACCTCACAGATACGCAGTATTTT

d_call: TRBD1
j_call: TRBJ1-2
clone_size: NA
v_call: TRBV9
cdr3_aa: CASSREGQGRSYTF
cdr3_nt: TGTGCCAGCAGCAGAGAGGGACAGGGTAGGAGCTACACCTTC

d_call: TRBD1
j_call: TRBJ1-2
clone_size: NA
v_call: TRBV11-1
cdr3_aa: CASAHPTAFVRNRGPNYGYTF
cdr3_nt: TGTGCCAGCGCCCACCCCACAGCCTTCGTTAGGAACAGGGGACCTAACTATGGCTACACCTTC

d_call: TRBD2
j_call: TRBJ2-7
clone_size: NA
v_call: TRBV5-1
cdr3_aa: CASSLSPVTGLAGAYEQYF
cdr3_nt: TGCGCCAGCAGCTTGTCCCCGGTAACTGGACTAGCGGGGGCCTACGAGCAGTACTTC

d_call: TRBD2
j_call: TRBJ2-1
clone_size: NA
v_call: TRBV14
cdr3_aa: CASSRYGGSIKEQFF
cdr3_nt: TGTGCCAGCAGCCGATATGGCGGGAGCATCAAAGAGCAGTTCTTC

d_call: NA
j_call: TRBJ2-1
clone_size: NA
v_call: TRBV21-1
cdr3_aa: CASSQQGGEQFF
cdr3_nt: TGTGCCAGCAGCCAGCAGGGAGGTGAGCAGTTCTTC

d_call: NA
j_call: TRBJ2-1
clone_size: NA
v_call: TRBV6-5
cdr3_aa: CASSYSKNRDPYNEQFF
cdr3_nt: TGTGCCAGCAGTTACTCGAAAAACAGGGACCCCTACAATGAGCAGTTCTTC

d_call: NA
j_call: TRBJ2-5
clone_size: once
v_call: TRBV2
cdr3_aa: CASSLLYTAETQYF
cdr3_nt: TGTGCCAGCAGCCTATTATATACAGCCGAGACCCAGTACTTC

d_call: TRBD2
j_call: TRBJ2-7
clone_size: NA
v_call: TRBV25-1
cdr3_aa: CASIKGSTSGWNEQYF
cdr3_nt: TGTGCCAGCATAAAGGGGAGTACTAGCGGGTGGAACGAGCAGTACTTC

d_call: NA
j_call: TRBJ2-1
clone_size: NA
v_call: TRBV7-9
cdr3_aa: CASSLDSQNEQFF
cdr3_nt: TGTGCCAGCAGCTTAGATTCACAAAATGAGCAGTTCTTC

d_call: NA
j_call: TRBJ2-5
clone_size: few
v_call: TRBV29-1
cdr3_aa: CSVAASQETQYF
cdr3_nt: TGCAGCGTTGCCGCTAGCCAAGAGACCCAGTACTTC